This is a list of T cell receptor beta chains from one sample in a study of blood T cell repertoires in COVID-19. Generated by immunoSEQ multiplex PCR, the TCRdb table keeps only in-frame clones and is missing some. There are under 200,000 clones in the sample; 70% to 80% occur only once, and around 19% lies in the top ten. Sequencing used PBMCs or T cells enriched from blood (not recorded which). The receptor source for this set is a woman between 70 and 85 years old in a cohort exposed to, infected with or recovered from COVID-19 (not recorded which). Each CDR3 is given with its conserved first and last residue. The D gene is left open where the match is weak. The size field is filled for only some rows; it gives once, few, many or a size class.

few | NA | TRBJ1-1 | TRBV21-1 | CASRGTLEAFF | TGTGCCAGCAGAGGGACACTTGAAGCTTTCTTT
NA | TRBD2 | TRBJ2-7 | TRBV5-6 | CASRALAGAGEQYF | TGTGCCAGCAGGGCACTAGCGGGAGCAGGCGAGCAGTACTTC
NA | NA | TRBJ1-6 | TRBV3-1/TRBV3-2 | CASSQGRRRYNSPLHF | TGTGCCAGCAGCCAAGGTCGGCGGCGCTATAATTCACCCCTCCACTTT
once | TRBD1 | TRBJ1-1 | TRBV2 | CASTGQGGSNTEAFF | TGTGCCAGCACCGGACAGGGCGGGAGTAACACTGAAGCTTTCTTT
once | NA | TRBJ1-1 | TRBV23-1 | CASSQPSGTGTEAFF | TGCGCCAGCAGTCAACCTTCAGGTACTGGAACTGAAGCTTTCTTT
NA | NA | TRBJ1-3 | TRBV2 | CALKPRGESGNTIYF | TGTGCCCTCAAGCCCCGAGGCGAATCTGGAAACACCATATATTTT
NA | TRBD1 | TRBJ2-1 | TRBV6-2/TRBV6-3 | CASSRDRDGEQFF | TGTGCCAGCAGCCGTGACAGGGACGGTGAGCAGTTCTTC
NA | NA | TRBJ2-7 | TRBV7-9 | CASSSIDYRDYEQYF | TGTGCCAGCAGTTCCATCGACTACAGGGATTACGAGCAGTACTTC
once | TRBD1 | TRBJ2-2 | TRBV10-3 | CAISEFYPGQGNANTGELFF | TGTGCCATCAGTGAGTTTTACCCGGGACAGGGAAACGCGAACACCGGGGAGCTGTTTTTT
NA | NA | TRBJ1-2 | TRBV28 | CASLWGGDYGYTF | TGTGCCAGCCTTTGGGGCGGGGACTATGGCTACACCTTC
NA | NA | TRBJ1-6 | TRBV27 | CASSRMADNSPLHF | TGTGCCAGCAGTAGGATGGCGGATAATTCACCCCTCCACTTT
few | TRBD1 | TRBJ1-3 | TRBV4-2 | CASSQDRGGQRFGNTIYF | TGTGCCAGCAGCCAAGATAGAGGGGGCCAGAGGTTCGGAAACACCATATATTTT
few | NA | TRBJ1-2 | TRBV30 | CAWSEGVSAYGYTF | TGTGCCTGGAGTGAAGGGGTTTCAGCCTATGGCTACACCTTC
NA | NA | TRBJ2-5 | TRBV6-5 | CASSYTPGQETQYF | TGTGCCAGCAGTTACACTCCGGGACAAGAGACCCAGTACTTC
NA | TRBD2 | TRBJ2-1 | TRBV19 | CASSRSGAGVGSSYNEQFF | TGTGCCAGTAGTAGGTCGGGAGCGGGAGTGGGGAGCTCCTACAATGAGCAGTTCTTC
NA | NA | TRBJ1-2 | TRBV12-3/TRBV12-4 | CASSLQGWGYTF | TGTGCCAGCAGTTTACAGGGGTGGGGCTACACCTTC
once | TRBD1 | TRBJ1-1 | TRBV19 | CASSNRGPEAFF | TGTGCCAGTAGCAACAGGGGGCCTGAAGCTTTCTTT
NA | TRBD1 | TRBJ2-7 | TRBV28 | CASSLRQGANEQYF | TGTGCCAGCAGTTTGAGACAGGGCGCGAACGAGCAGTACTTC
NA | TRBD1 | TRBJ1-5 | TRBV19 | CASTPRQGRNQPQHF | TGTGCCAGTACCCCCCGACAGGGAAGGAATCAGCCCCAGCATTTT
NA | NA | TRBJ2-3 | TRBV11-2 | CASSSFPLGGGPSRDTQYF | TGTGCCAGCAGTTCTTTCCCCCTAGGTGGCGGCCCGTCGAGAGATACGCAGTATTTT
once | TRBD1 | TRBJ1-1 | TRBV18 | CASSLTDRDTEAFF | TGTGCCAGCTCACTAACCGACAGGGACACTGAAGCTTTCTTT
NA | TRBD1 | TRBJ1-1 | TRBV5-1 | CASSPGTGGWSTEAFF | TGCGCCAGCAGCCCCGGGACAGGGGGGTGGAGCACTGAAGCTTTCTTT
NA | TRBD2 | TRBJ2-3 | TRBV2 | CASRLAGVEDTQYF | TGTGCCAGCAGACTAGCGGGAGTAGAAGATACGCAGTATTTT
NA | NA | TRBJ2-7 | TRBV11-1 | CASSSRGGSYEQYF | TGTGCCAGCAGCTCAAGAGGGGGCTCCTACGAGCAGTACTTC
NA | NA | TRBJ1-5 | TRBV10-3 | CAISAGSGNQPQHF | TGTGCCATCTCGGCAGGGTCGGGCAATCAGCCCCAGCATTTT
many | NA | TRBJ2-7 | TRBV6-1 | CASSEFMTGGYEQYF | TGTGCCAGCAGTGAATTCATGACAGGCGGGTACGAGCAGTACTTC
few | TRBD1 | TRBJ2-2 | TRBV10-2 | CASARGQNTGELFF | TGCGCCAGCGCCAGGGGGCAGAACACCGGGGAGCTGTTTTTT
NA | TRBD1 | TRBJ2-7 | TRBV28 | CASSSGQGAREQYF | TGTGCCAGCAGTTCCGGACAGGGGGCGAGGGAGCAGTACTTC
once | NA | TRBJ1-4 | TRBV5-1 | CASSGETATNEKLFF | TGCGCCAGCAGCGGAGAGACAGCAACTAATGAAAAACTGTTTTTT
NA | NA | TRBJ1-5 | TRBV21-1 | CASPMGRNQPQHF | TGTGCCAGCCCTATGGGCCGGAATCAGCCCCAGCATTTT
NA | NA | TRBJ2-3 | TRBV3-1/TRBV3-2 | CASSQDPYITDTQYF | TGTGCCAGCAGCCAAGATCCTTATATCACAGATACGCAGTATTTT
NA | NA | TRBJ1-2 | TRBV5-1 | CASSISGLEHHYGYTF | TGCGCCAGCAGCATTTCGGGACTCGAGCATCACTATGGCTACACCTTC
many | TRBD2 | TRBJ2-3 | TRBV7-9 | CASSFLAGGGYTQYF | TGTGCCAGCAGCTTTTTAGCGGGAGGGGGATATACGCAGTATTTT
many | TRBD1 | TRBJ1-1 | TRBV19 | CASSPGQVGRYTEAFF | TGTGCCAGTAGTCCTGGACAGGTGGGGCGGTACACTGAAGCTTTCTTT
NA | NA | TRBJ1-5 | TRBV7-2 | CASRKGGNQPQHF | TGTGCCAGCAGAAAGGGGGGGAACCAGCCCCAGCATTTT
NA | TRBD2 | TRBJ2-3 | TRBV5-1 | CASSLGGSSTDTQYF | TGCGCCAGCAGCTTAGGCGGGAGCTCAACAGATACGCAGTATTTT
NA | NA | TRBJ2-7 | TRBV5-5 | CASSLSTGPYEQYF | TGTGCCAGCAGCTTGAGTACAGGGCCCTACGAGCAGTACTTC
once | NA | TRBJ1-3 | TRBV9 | CASSVDSRGRSGNTIYF | TGTGCCAGCAGCGTAGATTCTAGGGGCCGCTCTGGAAACACCATATATTTT
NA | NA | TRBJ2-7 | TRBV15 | CATSRGGVYEQYF | TGTGCCACCAGCAGAGGGGGGGTCTACGAGCAGTACTTC
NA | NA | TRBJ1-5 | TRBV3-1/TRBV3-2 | CASSLSGFNQPQHF | TGTGCCAGCAGCCTATCAGGTTTCAATCAGCCCCAGCATTTT
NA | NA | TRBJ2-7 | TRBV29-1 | CSVEDEPGEQYF | TGCAGCGTTGAAGATGAGCCAGGAGAGCAGTACTTC
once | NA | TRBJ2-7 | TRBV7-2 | CASSLPAGLYEQYF | TGTGCCAGCAGCCTACCGGCGGGGTTATACGAGCAGTACTTC
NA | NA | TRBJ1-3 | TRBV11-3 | CASSPSTSGNTIYF | TGTGCCAGCAGCCCGAGTACCTCTGGAAACACCATATATTTT
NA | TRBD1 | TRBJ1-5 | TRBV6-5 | CASSSTGAGNQPQHF | TGTGCCAGCAGCTCTACAGGGGCAGGCAATCAGCCCCAGCATTTT
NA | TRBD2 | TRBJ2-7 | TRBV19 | CASRASGSAGNEQYF | TGTGCCAGTAGGGCTAGCGGGTCGGCCGGCAACGAGCAGTACTTC
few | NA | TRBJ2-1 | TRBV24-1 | CATSGTSSLSEQFF | TGTGCCACCAGTGGGACATCATCCCTTTCCGAGCAGTTCTTC
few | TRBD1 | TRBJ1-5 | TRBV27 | CASRTGGSQPQHF | TGTGCCAGCAGGACAGGGGGTAGTCAGCCCCAGCATTTT
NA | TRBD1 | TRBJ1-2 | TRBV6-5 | CASSYGGQPYGYTF | TGTGCCAGCAGTTACGGGGGACAGCCCTATGGCTACACCTTC
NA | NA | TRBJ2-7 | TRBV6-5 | CASSSPGSYEQYF | TGTGCCAGCAGTTCCCCAGGCTCCTACGAGCAGTACTTC
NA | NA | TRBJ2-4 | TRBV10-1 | CARTHGPRVGNIQYF | TGCGCCAGGACCCACGGTCCCAGGGTCGGAAACATTCAGTACTTC
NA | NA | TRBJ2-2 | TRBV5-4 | CASKNRVSGELFF | TGTGCCAGCAAAAACAGGGTGTCCGGGGAGCTGTTTTTT